This TCR beta chain was profiled in a study of blood T cell repertoires in COVID-19. At the level of the study: The United States, Italy and Spain supplied acute and convalescent COVID-19 samples. Sources were T cells, B-cell-depleted T cells, or PBMCs; the material itself was cDNA or gDNA.

Original processing methods: Nucleated cell number was recorded as an estimate derived from reference gene primer amplification. The repertoire was sequenced with immunoSEQ multiplex PCR; TCRdb's copy has only in-frame clones and lacks some. The V and J calls and clone size are taken from that table; D and trimming were inferred from the DNA. The table lists under 200,000 clones, roughly nine tenths of them singletons, with roughly 4.1% in the top ten. V lost 4 bases to trimming and J lost 6 bases; unmatched junction nucleotides: 12. The CDR3 totals 15 residues. CDR1 and CDR2 (germline): SGHRS, YFSETQ.

The sequenced sample consisted of peripheral blood. The V and J genes are TRBV5-1 and TRBJ2-7; the match to TRBD1 covers 8 bases. The sequence came from a woman between 65 and 79 years old with acute or convalescent COVID-19. For the CDR3, the DNA is TGCGCCAGCAGCCAGGGACAGGCTAAATACGGCGAGCAGTACTTC. Its protein is CASSQGQAKYGEQYF.